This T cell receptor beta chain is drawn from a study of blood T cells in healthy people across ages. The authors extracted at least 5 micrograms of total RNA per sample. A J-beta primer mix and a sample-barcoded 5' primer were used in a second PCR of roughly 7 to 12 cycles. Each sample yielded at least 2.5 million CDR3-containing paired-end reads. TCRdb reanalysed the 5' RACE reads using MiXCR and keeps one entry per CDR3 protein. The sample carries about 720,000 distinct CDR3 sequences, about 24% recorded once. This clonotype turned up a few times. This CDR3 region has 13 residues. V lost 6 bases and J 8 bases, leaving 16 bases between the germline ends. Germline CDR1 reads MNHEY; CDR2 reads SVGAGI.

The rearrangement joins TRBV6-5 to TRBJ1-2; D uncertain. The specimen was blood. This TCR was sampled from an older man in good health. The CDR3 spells CASSLVAGRGYTF. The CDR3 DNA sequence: TGTGCCAGCAGCCTAGTGGCAGGTCGAGGCTACACCTTC.